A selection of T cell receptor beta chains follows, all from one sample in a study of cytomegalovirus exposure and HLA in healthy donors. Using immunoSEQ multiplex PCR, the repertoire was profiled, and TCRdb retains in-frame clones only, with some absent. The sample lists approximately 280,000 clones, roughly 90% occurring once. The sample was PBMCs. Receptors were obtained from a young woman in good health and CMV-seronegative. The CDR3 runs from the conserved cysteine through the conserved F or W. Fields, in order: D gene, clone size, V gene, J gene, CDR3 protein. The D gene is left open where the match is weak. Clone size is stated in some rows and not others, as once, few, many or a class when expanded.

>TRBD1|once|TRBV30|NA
CAWSEGGWTGESYEQYF
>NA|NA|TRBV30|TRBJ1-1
CAWSPIRIATGRTSIFF
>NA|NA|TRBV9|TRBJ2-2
CASSVVAGELFF
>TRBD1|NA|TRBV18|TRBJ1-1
CASSTEGAAGAFF
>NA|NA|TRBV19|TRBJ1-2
CASSIDKWGSNGYTF
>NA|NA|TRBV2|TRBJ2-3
CASSEAGPVGDTQYF
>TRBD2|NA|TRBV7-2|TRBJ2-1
CASSPGTSHYNEQFF
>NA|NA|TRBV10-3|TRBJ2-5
CATSPSETQYF
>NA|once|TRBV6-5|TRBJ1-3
CASSYSLTSGNTIYF
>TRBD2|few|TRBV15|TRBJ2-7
CATSREGGGGYEQYF
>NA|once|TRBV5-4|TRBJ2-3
CASSRGAGSTDTQYF
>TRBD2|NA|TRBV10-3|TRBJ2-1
CAIRDGLAGANEQFF
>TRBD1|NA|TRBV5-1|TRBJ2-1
CASSEGAEINEQFF
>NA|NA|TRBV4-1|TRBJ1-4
CASSQDRATNEKLFF
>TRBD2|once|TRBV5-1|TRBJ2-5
CASSPPERGGTNQETQYF
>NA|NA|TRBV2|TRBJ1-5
CASSGTVANQPQHF
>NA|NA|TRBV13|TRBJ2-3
CASSLRTAVIDTQYF
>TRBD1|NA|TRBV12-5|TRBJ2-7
CASGRRVSTGVEQYF